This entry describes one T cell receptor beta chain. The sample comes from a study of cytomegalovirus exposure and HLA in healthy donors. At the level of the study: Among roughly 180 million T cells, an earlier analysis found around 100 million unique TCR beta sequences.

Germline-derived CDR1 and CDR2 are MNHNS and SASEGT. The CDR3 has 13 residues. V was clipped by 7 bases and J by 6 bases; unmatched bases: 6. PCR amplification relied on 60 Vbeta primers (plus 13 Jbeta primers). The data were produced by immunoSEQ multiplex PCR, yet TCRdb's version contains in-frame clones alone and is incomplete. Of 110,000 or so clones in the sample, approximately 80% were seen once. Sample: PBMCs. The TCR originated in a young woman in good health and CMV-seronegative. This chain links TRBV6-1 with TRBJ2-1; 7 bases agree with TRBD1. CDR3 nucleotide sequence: TGTGCCAGCACCAGGGACAGCTTCAATGAGCAGTTCTTC. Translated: CASTRDSFNEQFF.